This is a list of T cell receptor beta chains from one sample in a study of beta chain features in type 1 diabetes. Sequencing used immunoSEQ multiplex PCR; TCRdb keeps in-frame clones, though not all of them. Of about 150,000 clones in the sample, 10% to 13% are singletons; the top ten hold more than 0.4%. Sequenced sample: central memory CD4+ T cells from blood. The receptors originated from a man younger than 40 with type 1 diabetes. CDR3s include the opening cysteine and the closing phenylalanine or tryptophan. D genes are given only for firm matches.

j_gene: TRBJ2-3; v_gene: TRBV4-3; d_gene: .; CDR3aa: CASSQIPTGDTQYF
j_gene: TRBJ2-3; v_gene: TRBV15; d_gene: .; CDR3aa: CATRAGGTDTQYF
j_gene: TRBJ1-4; v_gene: TRBV30; d_gene: .; CDR3aa: CAWSVQEVNEKLFF
j_gene: TRBJ2-3; v_gene: TRBV27; d_gene: .; CDR3aa: CASSLEGGADTQYF
j_gene: TRBJ2-5; v_gene: TRBV10-3; d_gene: TRBD1; CDR3aa: CAISAAGGSETQYF
j_gene: TRBJ2-1; v_gene: TRBV4-3; d_gene: .; CDR3aa: CASSQATGYNEQFF
j_gene: TRBJ2-5; v_gene: TRBV27; d_gene: TRBD2; CDR3aa: CASSKVAGEETQYF
j_gene: TRBJ2-1; v_gene: TRBV29-1; d_gene: TRBD2; CDR3aa: CSVESAGARDNEQFF
j_gene: TRBJ1-4; v_gene: TRBV2; d_gene: TRBD1; CDR3aa: CASSGTGNEKLFF
j_gene: TRBJ1-2; v_gene: TRBV6-5; d_gene: .; CDR3aa: CASSRDILYGYTF
j_gene: TRBJ1-1; v_gene: TRBV6-5; d_gene: .; CDR3aa: CASIQNTEAFF
j_gene: TRBJ2-1; v_gene: TRBV7-3; d_gene: .; CDR3aa: CASSLGPDNEQFF
j_gene: TRBJ2-5; v_gene: TRBV5-1; d_gene: .; CDR3aa: CASSSLPGTQETQYF
j_gene: TRBJ2-5; v_gene: TRBV28; d_gene: .; CDR3aa: CASSPPRDQETQYF
j_gene: TRBJ2-2; v_gene: TRBV30; d_gene: .; CDR3aa: CAWSVGGPHTGELFF
j_gene: TRBJ2-7; v_gene: TRBV19; d_gene: TRBD2; CDR3aa: CASSPSGNSYEQYF
j_gene: TRBJ2-3; v_gene: TRBV5-4; d_gene: .; CDR3aa: CASSLADGGTQYF
j_gene: TRBJ1-5; v_gene: TRBV7-2; d_gene: .; CDR3aa: CASSAGAGNQPQHF
j_gene: TRBJ2-1; v_gene: TRBV5-8; d_gene: TRBD2; CDR3aa: CASSPGLAGDNEQFF
j_gene: TRBJ2-5; v_gene: TRBV11-3; d_gene: .; CDR3aa: CASSTSDQETQYF
j_gene: TRBJ2-1; v_gene: TRBV4-2; d_gene: TRBD2; CDR3aa: CASSQDLTGTSGKNEQFF
j_gene: TRBJ1-3; v_gene: TRBV5-6; d_gene: TRBD1; CDR3aa: CASSFGAGGYTIYF
j_gene: TRBJ2-7; v_gene: TRBV7-2; d_gene: TRBD2; CDR3aa: CASSTSSGRAYEQYF
j_gene: TRBJ2-7; v_gene: TRBV6-6; d_gene: TRBD1; CDR3aa: CASRRTGETYEQYF
j_gene: TRBJ2-2; v_gene: TRBV5-1; d_gene: TRBD1; CDR3aa: CASSFSQGTGELFF
j_gene: TRBJ2-7; v_gene: TRBV7-2; d_gene: TRBD1; CDR3aa: CASSVRQTGGGPYEQYF
j_gene: TRBJ2-1; v_gene: TRBV27; d_gene: TRBD1; CDR3aa: CASQTTRTGGGQFF
j_gene: TRBJ2-1; v_gene: TRBV28; d_gene: .; CDR3aa: CASSLPPGKYNEQFF
j_gene: TRBJ1-2; v_gene: TRBV5-4; d_gene: TRBD1; CDR3aa: CASSSPGQSNYGYTF
j_gene: TRBJ2-3; v_gene: TRBV28; d_gene: .; CDR3aa: CASSLFADTQYF